The T cell receptor (beta chain) under discussion was sequenced for a study of early T cells in non-severe SARS-CoV-2 infection. V was shortened by 6 bases and J by 2 bases, with 7 bases between the two germline ends. This CDR3 has 12 residues. CDR1 ENHRY and CDR2 SYGVKD come from the germline V gene. The TCR library protocol attached unique molecular identifiers to the individual cDNA molecules. One entry per CDR3 protein results from TCRdb running MiXCR on the 5' RACE reads. The data hold about 22,000 distinct CDR3 sequences, with 3.5% to 5.5% observed a single time. The sequence came from an adult who was a healthcare worker with PCR-confirmed SARS-CoV-2 infection or an uninfected control (not recorded which). The sample comprised whole blood. J is TRBJ1-1 and V is TRBV10-3; D is uncertain. This CDR3 is CAIRGANTEAFF. The CDR3 DNA is TGTGCCATCAGGGGTGCTAACACTGAAGCTTTCTTT.